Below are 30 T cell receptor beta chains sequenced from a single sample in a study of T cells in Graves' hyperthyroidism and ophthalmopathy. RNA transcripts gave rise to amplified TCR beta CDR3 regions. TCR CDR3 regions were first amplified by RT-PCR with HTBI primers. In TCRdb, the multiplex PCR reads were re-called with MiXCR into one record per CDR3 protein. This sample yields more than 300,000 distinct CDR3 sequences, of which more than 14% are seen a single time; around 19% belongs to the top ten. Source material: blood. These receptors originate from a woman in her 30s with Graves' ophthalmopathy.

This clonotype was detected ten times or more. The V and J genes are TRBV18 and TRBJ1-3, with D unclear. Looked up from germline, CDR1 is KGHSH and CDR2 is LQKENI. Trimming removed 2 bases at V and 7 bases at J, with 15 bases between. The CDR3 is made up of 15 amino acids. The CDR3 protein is CASSPGALHGNTIYF. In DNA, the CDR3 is TGTGCCAGCTCACCAGGAGCCCTACATGGGAACACCATATATTTT.

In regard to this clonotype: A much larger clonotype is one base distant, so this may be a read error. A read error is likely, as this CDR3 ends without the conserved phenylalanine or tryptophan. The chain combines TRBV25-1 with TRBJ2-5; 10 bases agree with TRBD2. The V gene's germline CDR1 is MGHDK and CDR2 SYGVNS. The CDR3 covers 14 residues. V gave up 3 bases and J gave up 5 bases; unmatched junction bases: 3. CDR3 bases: TGTGCCAGCAGTGACCCGACTAGCGGGGAGACCCAGTACCTC. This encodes CASSDPTSGETQYL.

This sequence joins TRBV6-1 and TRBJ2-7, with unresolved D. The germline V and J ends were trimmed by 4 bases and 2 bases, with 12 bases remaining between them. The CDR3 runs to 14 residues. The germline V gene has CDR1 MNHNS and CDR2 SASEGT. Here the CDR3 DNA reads TGTGCCAGCAGTGGACAAATGGCCCCCTACGAGCAGTACTTC. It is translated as CASSGQMAPYEQYF.

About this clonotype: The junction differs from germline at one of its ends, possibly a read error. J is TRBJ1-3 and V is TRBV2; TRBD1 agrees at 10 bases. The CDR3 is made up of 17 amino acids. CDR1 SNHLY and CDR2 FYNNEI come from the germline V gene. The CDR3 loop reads CASRPGQGIHSGNTIFF. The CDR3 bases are TGTGCCAGCAGACCGGGACAGGGGATTCACTCTGGAAACACCATATTTTTT.

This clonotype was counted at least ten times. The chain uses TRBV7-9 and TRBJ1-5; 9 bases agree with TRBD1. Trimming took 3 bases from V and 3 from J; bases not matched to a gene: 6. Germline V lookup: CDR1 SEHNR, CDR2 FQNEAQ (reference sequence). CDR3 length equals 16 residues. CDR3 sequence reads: CASSLAGTGINQPQHF. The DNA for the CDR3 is TGTGCCAGCAGCTTGGCTGGGACAGGGATCAATCAGCCCCAGCATTTT.

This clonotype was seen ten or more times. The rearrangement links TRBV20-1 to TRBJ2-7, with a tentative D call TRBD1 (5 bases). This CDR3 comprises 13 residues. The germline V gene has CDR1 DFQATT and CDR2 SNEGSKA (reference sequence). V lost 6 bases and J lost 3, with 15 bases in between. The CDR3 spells CSAQDTFDYEQYF. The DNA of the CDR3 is TGCAGTGCACAGGACACCTTTGACTACGAGCAGTACTTC.

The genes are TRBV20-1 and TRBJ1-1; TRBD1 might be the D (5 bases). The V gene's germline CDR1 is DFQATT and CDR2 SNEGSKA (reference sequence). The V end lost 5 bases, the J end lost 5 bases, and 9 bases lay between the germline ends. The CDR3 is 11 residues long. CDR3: CSAWGGTEAFF. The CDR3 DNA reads TGCAGTGCTTGGGGGGGGACTGAAGCTTTCTTT.

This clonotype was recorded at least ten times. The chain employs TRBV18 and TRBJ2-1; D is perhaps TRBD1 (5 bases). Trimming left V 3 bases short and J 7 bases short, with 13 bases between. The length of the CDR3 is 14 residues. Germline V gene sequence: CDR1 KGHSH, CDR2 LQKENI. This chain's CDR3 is CASSPPTVRNEQFF. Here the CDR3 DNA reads TGTGCCAGCTCACCCCCGACAGTGCGGAATGAGCAGTTCTTC. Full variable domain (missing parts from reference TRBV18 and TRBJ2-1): NAGVMQNPRHLVRRRGQEARLRCSPMKGHSHVYWYRQLPEEGLKFMVYLQKENIIDESGMPKERFSAEFPKEGPSILRIQQVVRGDSAAYFCASSPPTVRNEQFFGPGTRLTVL.

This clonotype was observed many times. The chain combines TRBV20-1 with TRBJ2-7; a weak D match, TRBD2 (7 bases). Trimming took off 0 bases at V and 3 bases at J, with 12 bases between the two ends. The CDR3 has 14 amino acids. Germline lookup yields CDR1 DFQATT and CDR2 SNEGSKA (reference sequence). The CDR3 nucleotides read TGCAGTGCTAGAGATGAGGGGGGGGTCTACGAGCAGTACTTC. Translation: CSARDEGGVYEQYF.

The CDR3 bases are TGCAGTGCTGGGGAGGGGTCGAACACTGAAGCTTTCTTT. It encodes CSAGEGSNTEAFF. This chain uses TRBV20-1 with TRBJ1-1; D might be TRBD1 (5 bases). Germline V lookup: CDR1 DFQATT, CDR2 SNEGSKA (reference sequence). The V end lost 5 bases, the J end lost 1 base, and 11 bases lay between the germline ends. The CDR3 sequence is 13 residues long.

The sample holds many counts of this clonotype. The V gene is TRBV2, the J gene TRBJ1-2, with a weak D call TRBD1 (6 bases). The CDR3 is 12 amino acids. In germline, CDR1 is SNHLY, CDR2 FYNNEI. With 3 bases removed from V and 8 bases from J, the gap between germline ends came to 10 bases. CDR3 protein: CASSDRGRGYTF. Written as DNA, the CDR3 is TGTGCCAGCAGTGACAGGGGTAGAGGCTACACCTTC. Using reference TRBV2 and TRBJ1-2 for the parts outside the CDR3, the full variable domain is EPEVTQTPSHQVTQMGQEVILRCVPISNHLYFYWYRQILGQKVEFLVSFYNNEISEKSEIFDDQFSVERPDGSNFTLKIRSTKLEDSAMYFCASSDRGRGYTFGSGTRLTVV.

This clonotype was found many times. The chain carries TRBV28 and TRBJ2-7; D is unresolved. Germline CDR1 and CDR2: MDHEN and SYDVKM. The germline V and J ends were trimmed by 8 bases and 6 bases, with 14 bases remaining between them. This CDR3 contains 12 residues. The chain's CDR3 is CASESEAGEQYF. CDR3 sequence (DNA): TGTGCCAGCGAGTCAGAAGCAGGCGAGCAGTACTTC.

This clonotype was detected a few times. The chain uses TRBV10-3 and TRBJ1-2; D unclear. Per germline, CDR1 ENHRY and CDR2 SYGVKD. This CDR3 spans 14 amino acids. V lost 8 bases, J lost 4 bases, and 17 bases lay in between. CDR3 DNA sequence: TGTGCCATCCGGGCGAACCTACATCGCTATGGCTACACCTTC. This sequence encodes CAIRANLHRYGYTF.

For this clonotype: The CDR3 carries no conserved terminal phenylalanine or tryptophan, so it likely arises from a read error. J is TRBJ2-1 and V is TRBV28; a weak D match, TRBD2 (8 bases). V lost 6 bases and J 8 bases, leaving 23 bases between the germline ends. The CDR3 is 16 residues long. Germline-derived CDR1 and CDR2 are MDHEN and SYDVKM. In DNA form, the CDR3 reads TGTGCCAGCAGCAACAGCGGACTAGCAGGGGGGCATGAGCAGTTCCTC. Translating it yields CASSNSGLAGGHEQFL.

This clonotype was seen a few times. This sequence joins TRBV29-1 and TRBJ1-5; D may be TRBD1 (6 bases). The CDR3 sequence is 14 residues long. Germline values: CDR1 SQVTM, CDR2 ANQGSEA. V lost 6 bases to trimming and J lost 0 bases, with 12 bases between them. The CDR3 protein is CSVIQGDSNQPQHF. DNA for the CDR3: TGCAGCGTAATACAGGGAGATAGCAATCAGCCCCAGCATTTT.

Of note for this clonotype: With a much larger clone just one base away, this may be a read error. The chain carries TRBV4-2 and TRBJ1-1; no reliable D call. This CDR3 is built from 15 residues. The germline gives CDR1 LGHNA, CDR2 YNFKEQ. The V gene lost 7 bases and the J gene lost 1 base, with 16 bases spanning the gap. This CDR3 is CASTTPGRENTEAFF. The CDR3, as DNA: TGTGCCAGCACCACCCCTGGCCGTGAGAACACTGAAGCTTTCTTT.

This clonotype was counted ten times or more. The CDR3 is CASSYLDPRQVLNQPQHF. CDR3 coding DNA: TGCGCCAGCAGCTACCTTGATCCTCGACAGGTACTCAATCAGCCCCAGCATTTT. This sequence joins TRBV5-1 and TRBJ1-5, with D possibly being TRBD1 (6 bases). Germline CDR1 reads SGHRS; CDR2 reads YFSETQ. The length of the CDR3 is 18 residues. The V end was cut by 3 bases, the J end by 3 bases, with 22 bases between.

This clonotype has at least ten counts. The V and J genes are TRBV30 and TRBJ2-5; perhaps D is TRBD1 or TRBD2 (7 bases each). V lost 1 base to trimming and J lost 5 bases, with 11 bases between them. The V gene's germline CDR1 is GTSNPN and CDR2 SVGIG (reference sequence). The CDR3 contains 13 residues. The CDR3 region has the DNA TGTGCCTGGAGTGAGCAGGGGGGGGAGACCCAGTACTTC. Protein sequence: CAWSEQGGETQYF.

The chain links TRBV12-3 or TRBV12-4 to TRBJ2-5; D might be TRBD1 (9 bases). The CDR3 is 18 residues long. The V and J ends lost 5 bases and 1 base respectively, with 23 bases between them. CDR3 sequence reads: CASSLGQGLGGPQETQYF. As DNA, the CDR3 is TGTGCCAGCAGTCTGGGACAGGGACTAGGAGGGCCCCAAGAGACCCAGTACTTC.

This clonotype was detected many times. The CDR3 DNA follows: TGCAGTGCTAGAGAGGGTGCTGGAACTAATGAAAAACTGTTTTTT. This codes for CSAREGAGTNEKLFF. The chain couples TRBV20-1 to TRBJ1-4; D is unclear. The V end lost 0 bases, the J end lost 1 base, and 9 bases lay between the germline ends. This CDR3 region has 15 residues. CDR1 DFQATT and CDR2 SNEGSKA come from the germline V gene (reference sequence).

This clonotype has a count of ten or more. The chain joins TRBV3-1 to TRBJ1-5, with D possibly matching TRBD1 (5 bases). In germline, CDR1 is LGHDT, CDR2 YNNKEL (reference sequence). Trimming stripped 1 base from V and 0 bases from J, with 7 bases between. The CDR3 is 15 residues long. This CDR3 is CASSQAGDSNQPQHF. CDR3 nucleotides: TGTGCCAGCAGCCAAGCGGGGGATAGCAATCAGCCCCAGCATTTT.

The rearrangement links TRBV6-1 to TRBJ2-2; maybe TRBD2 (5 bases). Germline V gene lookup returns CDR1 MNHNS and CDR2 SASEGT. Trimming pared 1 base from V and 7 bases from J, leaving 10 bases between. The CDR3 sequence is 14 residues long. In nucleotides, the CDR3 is TGTGCCAGCAGTGAAGTTGCCGGAGGCGGGGAGCTGTTTTTT. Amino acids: CASSEVAGGGELFF.

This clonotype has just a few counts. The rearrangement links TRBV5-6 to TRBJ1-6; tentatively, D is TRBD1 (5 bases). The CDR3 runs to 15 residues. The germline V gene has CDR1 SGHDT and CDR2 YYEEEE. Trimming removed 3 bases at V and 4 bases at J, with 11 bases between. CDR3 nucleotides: TGTGCCAGCAGCTCCGGGACCGAGTATAATTCACCCCTCCACTTT. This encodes CASSSGTEYNSPLHF. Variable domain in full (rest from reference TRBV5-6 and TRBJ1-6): DAGVTQSPTHLIKTRGQQVTLRCSPKSGHDTVSWYQQALGQGPQFIFQYYEEEERQRGNFPDRFSGHQFPNYSSELNVNALLLGDSALYLCASSSGTEYNSPLHFGNGTRLTVT.

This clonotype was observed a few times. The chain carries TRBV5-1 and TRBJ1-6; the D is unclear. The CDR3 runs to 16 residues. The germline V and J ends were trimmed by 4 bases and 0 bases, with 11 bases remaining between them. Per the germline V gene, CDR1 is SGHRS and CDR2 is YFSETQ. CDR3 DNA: TGCGCCAGCAGCGTTGGCGGGAGCTCCTATAATTCACCCCTCCACTTT. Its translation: CASSVGGSSYNSPLHF. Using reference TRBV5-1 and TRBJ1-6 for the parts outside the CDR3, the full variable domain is KAGVTQTPRYLIKTRGQQVTLSCSPISGHRSVSWYQQTPGQGLQFLFEYFSETQRNKGNFPGRFSGRQFSNSRSEMNVSTLELGDSALYLCASSVGGSSYNSPLHFGNGTRLTVT.

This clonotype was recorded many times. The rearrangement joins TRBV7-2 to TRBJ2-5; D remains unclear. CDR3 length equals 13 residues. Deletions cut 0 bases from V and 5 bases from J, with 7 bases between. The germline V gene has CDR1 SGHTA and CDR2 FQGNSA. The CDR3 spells CASSLALTETQYF. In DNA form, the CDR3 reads TGTGCCAGCAGCTTAGCGCTAACGGAGACCCAGTACTTC.

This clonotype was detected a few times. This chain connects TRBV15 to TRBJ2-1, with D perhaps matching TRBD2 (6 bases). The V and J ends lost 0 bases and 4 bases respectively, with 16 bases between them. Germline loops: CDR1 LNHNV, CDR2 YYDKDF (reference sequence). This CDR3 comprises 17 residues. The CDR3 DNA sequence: TGTGCCACCAGCAGAGACCTAGCGCGCTTCTTTTACAATGAGCAGTTCTTC. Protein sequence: CATSRDLARFFYNEQFF.

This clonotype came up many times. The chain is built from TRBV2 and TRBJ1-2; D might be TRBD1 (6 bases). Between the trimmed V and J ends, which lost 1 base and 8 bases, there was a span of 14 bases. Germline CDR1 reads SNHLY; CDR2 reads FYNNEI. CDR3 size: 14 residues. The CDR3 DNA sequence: TGTGCCAGCAGTGAAGACGGGGGGCCTCGGGGCTACACCTTC. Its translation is CASSEDGGPRGYTF.

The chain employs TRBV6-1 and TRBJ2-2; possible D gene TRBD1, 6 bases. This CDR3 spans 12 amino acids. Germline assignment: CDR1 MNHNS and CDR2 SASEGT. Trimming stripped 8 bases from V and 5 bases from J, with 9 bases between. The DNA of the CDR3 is TGTGCCAGCGAGGGGGAGACCGGGGAGCTGTTTTTT. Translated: CASEGETGELFF.

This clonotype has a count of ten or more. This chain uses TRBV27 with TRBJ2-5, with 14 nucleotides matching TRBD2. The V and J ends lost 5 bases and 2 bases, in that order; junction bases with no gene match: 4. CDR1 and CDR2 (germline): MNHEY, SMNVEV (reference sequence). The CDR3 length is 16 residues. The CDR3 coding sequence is TGTGCCAGCAGTGTCGGACTAGCGGGGGGTCAAGAGACCCAGTACTTC. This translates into CASSVGLAGGQETQYF.

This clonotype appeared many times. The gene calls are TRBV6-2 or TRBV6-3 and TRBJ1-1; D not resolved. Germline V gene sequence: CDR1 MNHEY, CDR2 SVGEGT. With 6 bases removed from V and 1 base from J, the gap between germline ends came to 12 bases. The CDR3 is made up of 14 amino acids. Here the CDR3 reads CASSRMGWNTEAFF. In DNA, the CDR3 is TGTGCCAGCAGCCGAATGGGATGGAACACTGAAGCTTTCTTT.